This entry lists 9 T cell receptor beta chains sequenced from one sample in a study of graft-versus-host responses after intestinal transplantation. Some clones are missing from TCRdb's copy, which holds only in-frame ones; the method was immunoSEQ multiplex PCR. The data show around 15,000 clones, 25% to 40% seen once. The input for sequencing was alloreactive CD4+ T cells from a mixed lymphocyte reaction culture, taken before intestinal transplant. Subset specified: CFSE-low proliferating T cells sorted from roughly six-day pre-transplant mixed lymphocyte reaction (GvH or HvG direction). The receptor source for this set is a human patient who received an intestinal transplant.

The CDR3 spells CASSKTPGGDTEAFF. CDR3 in DNA: TGTGCCAGCAGCAAAACCCCCGGTGGCGACACTGAAGCTTTCTTT. The J gene is TRBJ1-1, the V gene TRBV21-1. TRBV21-1 is an annotated pseudogene. The CDR3 totals 15 residues.

This clone was counted a few times. The chain joins TRBV5-5 to TRBJ2-7; D is possibly TRBD1 (6 bases). CDR1 SGHKS and CDR2 YYEKEE come from the germline V gene (reference sequence). Trimming shortened V by 0 bases and J by 6 bases, and 13 bases separated the two germline ends. This CDR3 comprises 14 residues. This chain's CDR3 is CASSLVPGEGEQYF. CDR3 bases: TGTGCCAGCAGCTTGGTTCCAGGGGAAGGCGAGCAGTACTTC.

The chain employs TRBV7-9 and TRBJ1-4, with a weak D call TRBD1 (6 bases). Germline loops: CDR1 SEHNR, CDR2 FQNEAQ (reference sequence). V was clipped by 0 bases and J by 8 bases, with 19 bases between them. The CDR3 runs to 17 residues. CDR3 loop: CASSLASLGRGPEKLFF. CDR3 nucleotide sequence: TGTGCCAGCAGCTTAGCTTCGTTGGGCAGGGGCCCCGAAAAACTGTTTTTT.

This chain connects TRBV7-2 to TRBJ2-3; 12 bases line up with TRBD2. In germline, CDR1 is SGHTA, CDR2 FQGNSA. V lost 5 bases and J lost 1; bases outside the gene matches: 4. There are 16 residues in the CDR3. The CDR3, as DNA: TGTGCCAGCAGCGACCGGACTAGCGGGGGCACAGATACGCAGTATTTT. Its translation is CASSDRTSGGTDTQYF. The full variable domain, rest sourced from reference TRBV7-2 and TRBJ2-3, is GAGVSQSPSNKVTEKGKDVELRCDPISGHTALYWYRQSLGQGLEFLIYFQGNSAPDKSGLPSDRFSAERTGGSVSTLTIQRTQQEDSAVYLCASSDRTSGGTDTQYFGPGTRLTVL.

The rearrangement joins TRBV19 to TRBJ2-7, with TRBD1 matching over 11 bases. The CDR3 is made up of 14 amino acids. The junction had 4 bases not matched to a gene; V was cut back by 6 bases and J by 3 bases. CDR1 is LNHDA, CDR2 SQIVND, per germline (reference sequence). The CDR3 DNA sequence: TGTGCCAGTAGCCCCGGGACAGGGGGCTACGAGCAGTACTTC. Protein: CASSPGTGGYEQYF.

This clone was observed a few times. The V gene is TRBV5-1, the J gene TRBJ2-5, with 12 positions matching TRBD2. Germline lookup yields CDR1 SGHRS and CDR2 YFSETQ. V dropped 0 bases and J dropped 1; count of bases not matched to a gene: 1. The CDR3 loop spans 16 amino acids. The CDR3 region has the DNA TGCGCCAGCAGCTTGGCGACTAGCGGGGGCCAAGAGACCCAGTACTTC. Translation: CASSLATSGGQETQYF.

This clone occurred a few times. V usage is TRBV6-6 and J usage is TRBJ2-7; the match to TRBD1 covers 8 bases. Germline CDR1 MNHNY, CDR2 SVGAGI (reference sequence). This CDR3 region has 14 residues. The V gene end was trimmed by 5 bases and the J gene end by 2 bases; junction bases not matched to a gene: 5. The CDR3 DNA sequence: TGTGCCAGCAGTGGGTGGGACAGGACCTACGAGCAGTACTTC. As protein: CASSGWDRTYEQYF.

The chain carries TRBV7-3 and TRBJ1-6; 7 nucleotides align to TRBD1. V shed 6 bases and J 10 bases; nucleotides not matched to a gene: 9. The CDR3 spans 14 residues. Germline values: CDR1 SGHTA, CDR2 FQGTGA. DNA of the CDR3: TGTGCCAGCAGTATAGGGGGCTTCGGGTCACCCCTCCACTTT. It codes for CASSIGGFGSPLHF.

This clone was counted between two and nine times. V is TRBV5-1 and J is TRBJ2-3; unclear D gene. Germline CDR1 SGHRS, CDR2 YFSETQ. This CDR3 region has 13 residues. The ends were cut back, 0 bases at V and 2 bases at J, with 4 bases in the middle. Here the CDR3 reads CASSLASTDTQYF. The CDR3 bases are TGCGCCAGCAGCTTGGCCTCCACAGATACGCAGTATTTT.